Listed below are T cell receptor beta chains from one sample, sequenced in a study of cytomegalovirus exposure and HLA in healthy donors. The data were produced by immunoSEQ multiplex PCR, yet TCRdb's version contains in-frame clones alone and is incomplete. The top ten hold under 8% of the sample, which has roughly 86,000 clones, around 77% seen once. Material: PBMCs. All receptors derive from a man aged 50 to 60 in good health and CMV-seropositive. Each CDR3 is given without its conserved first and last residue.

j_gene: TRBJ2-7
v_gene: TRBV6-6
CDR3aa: ASSPGQSYEQY

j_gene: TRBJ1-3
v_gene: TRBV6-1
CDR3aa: ASSEVEGNTIY

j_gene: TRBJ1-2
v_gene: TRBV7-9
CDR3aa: ASSLGQETNYGYT

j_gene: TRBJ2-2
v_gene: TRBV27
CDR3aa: ASSKDRLLNTGELF

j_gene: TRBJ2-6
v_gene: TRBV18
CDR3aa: ASSLGTGAFPGANVLT

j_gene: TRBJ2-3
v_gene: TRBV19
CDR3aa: ASKMGGADTQY

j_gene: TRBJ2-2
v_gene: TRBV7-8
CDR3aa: ASSPRQGETGELF

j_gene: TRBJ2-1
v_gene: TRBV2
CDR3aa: ASSEFGPSGNYNEQF

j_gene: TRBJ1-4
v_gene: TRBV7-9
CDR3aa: ASSSENEKLF

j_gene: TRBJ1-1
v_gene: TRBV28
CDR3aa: ASSLQGYTEAF

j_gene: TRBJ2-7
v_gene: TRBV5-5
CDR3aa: ASSLSGTHYEQY

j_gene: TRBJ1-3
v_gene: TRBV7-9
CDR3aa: ASSSDQPGPGNTIY

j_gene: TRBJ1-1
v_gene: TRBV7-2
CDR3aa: ASFSSGVNTEAF